The 21 T cell receptor beta chains listed next were all sequenced from one sample in a study of cytomegalovirus exposure and HLA in healthy donors. PCR was performed using 60 Vbeta and 13 Jbeta primers. Measured with immunoSEQ multiplex PCR; TCRdb has only the in-frame clones, and not every one. The sample has over 100,000 clones, 70% to 80% seen once. The sample taken for sequencing was PBMCs. Receptor source: a human donor in good health.

Only one count was recorded for this clone. CDR3 sequence reads: CASSFSPQALSTDTQYF. DNA of the CDR3: TGTGCCAGCAGCTTTTCCCCCCAGGCACTTAGCACAGATACGCAGTATTTT. The chain has TRBV5-4 and TRBJ2-3; D unclear. The ends were cut back, 2 bases at V and 0 bases at J, with 16 bases in the middle. Germline CDR1 is SGHNT and CDR2 is YYREEE (reference sequence). This CDR3 has 17 residues.

DNA for the CDR3: TGTGCCAGCAGCTTGGACAGACGGAAACAAGAGACCCAGTACTTC. Translation: CASSLDRRKQETQYF. V gene TRBV11-2 combines with J gene TRBJ2-5, with D perhaps matching TRBD1 (6 bases). The germline CDR1 and CDR2 sequences are SGHAT and FQNNGV. The CDR3 covers 15 residues. V was shortened by 3 bases and J by 2 bases, with 13 bases between the two germline ends. The full variable domain, completed using reference TRBV11-2 and TRBJ2-5, is EAGVAQSPRYKIIEKRQSVAFWCNPISGHATLYWYQQILGQGPKLLIQFQNNGVVDDSQLPKDRFSAERLKGVDSTLKIQPAKLEDSAVYLCASSLDRRKQETQYFGPGTRLLVL.

V and J are TRBV4-1 and TRBJ2-7; TRBD1 matches at 7 bases. CDR1 MGHRA and CDR2 YSYEKL come from the germline V gene. The CDR3 covers 11 residues. Trimming at V came to 3 bases and at J to 11 bases, leaving 4 bases not matched to a gene. DNA for the CDR3: TGCGCCAGCAGCCAGGGACAGTTTAAGTACTTC. Residues: CASSQGQFKYF.

This clone has only a few counts. The rearrangement joins TRBV5-1 to TRBJ2-7; tentatively, D is TRBD2 (6 bases). Germline V CDR1 and CDR2: SGHRS, YFSETQ. Trimming shortened V by 1 base and J by 2 bases, and 13 bases separated the two germline ends. This CDR3 spans 15 amino acids. The CDR3 region is CASSLSGEPTYEQYF. CDR3 in DNA: TGCGCCAGCAGCTTGTCGGGGGAGCCGACCTACGAGCAGTACTTC.

The V gene is TRBV27, the J gene TRBJ1-1; TRBD1 matches at 7 bases. J gave up 4 bases and V 5 bases, and 7 bases lay outside the gene matches. CDR1 is MNHEY and CDR2 is SMNVEV in the germline V gene (reference sequence). This CDR3 contains 14 residues. The CDR3 reads CASSPLNRGTEAFF. The CDR3 DNA reads TGTGCCAGCAGTCCCCTTAACAGGGGCACTGAAGCTTTCTTT.

The chain links TRBV6-5 to TRBJ2-7; perhaps TRBD1 as D (6 bases). Trimming took off 7 bases at V and 2 bases at J, with 6 bases between the two ends. The CDR3 runs 11 residues. Looked up from germline, CDR1 is MNHEY and CDR2 is SVGAGI. This CDR3 reads CASTGAYEQYF. The DNA for the CDR3 is TGTGCCAGCACAGGGGCCTACGAGCAGTACTTC.

V is TRBV5-1 and J is TRBJ2-1; 8 bases are shared with TRBD2. V lost 0 bases, J lost 4 bases, and 3 bases stayed unmatched. This CDR3 is 15 amino acids long. Germline V gene data show CDR1 as SGHRS and CDR2 as YFSETQ. The CDR3 DNA follows: TGCGCCAGCAGCTTGGTAGCGGGACGGTACAATGAGCAGTTCTTC. Residues: CASSLVAGRYNEQFF. The whole variable domain, filled in from reference TRBV5-1 and TRBJ2-1, reads KAGVTQTPRYLIKTRGQQVTLSCSPISGHRSVSWYQQTPGQGLQFLFEYFSETQRNKGNFPGRFSGRQFSNSRSEMNVSTLELGDSALYLCASSLVAGRYNEQFFGPGTRLTVL.

The genes are TRBV5-4 and TRBJ1-3, with TRBD1 matching 10 bases. The CDR3 covers 16 residues. The ends lost 4 bases at V and 4 bases at J; junction bases unmatched: 8. CDR1 is SGHNT, CDR2 YYREEE, per germline (reference sequence). CDR3 coding DNA: TGTGCCAGCAGCCCCCGGGACAGGGGATCCGGAAACACCATATATTTT. Its protein is CASSPRDRGSGNTIYF. The whole variable domain, remainder taken from reference TRBV5-4 and TRBJ1-3, is ETGVTQSPTHLIKTRGQQVTLRCSSQSGHNTVSWYQQALGQGPQFIFQYYREEENGRGNFPPRFSGLQFPNYSSELNVNALELDDSALYLCASSPRDRGSGNTIYFGEGSWLTVV.

The chain couples TRBV4-1 to TRBJ2-7, with D hard to call. The length of the CDR3 is 13 residues. The ends were cut back, 4 bases at V and 2 bases at J, with 9 bases in the middle. Germline V gene lookup returns CDR1 MGHRA and CDR2 YSYEKL. CDR3 DNA: TGCGCCAGCAGCCCCGCGGCGGCCTACGAGCAGTACTTC. This codes for CASSPAAAYEQYF.

The rearrangement links TRBV19 to TRBJ2-7; possible D gene TRBD1, 6 bases. Trimming took 5 bases from V and 6 from J, leaving 20 bases between them. Germline V gene data show CDR1 as LNHDA and CDR2 as SQIVND (reference sequence). The CDR3 sequence is 15 residues long. Written as DNA, the CDR3 is TGTGCCAGTAGTCGCCTGGGGGACACGTCGGGCGAGCAGTACTTC. Protein: CASSRLGDTSGEQYF.

The chain has TRBV11-2 and TRBJ2-5, with unresolved D. The germline V gene has CDR1 SGHAT and CDR2 FQNNGV. The CDR3 totals 13 residues. V lost 1 base and J 5 bases, leaving 8 bases between the germline ends. The chain's CDR3 is CASSLVGPETQYF. In DNA form, the CDR3 reads TGTGCCAGCAGCTTAGTTGGCCCCGAGACCCAGTACTTC.

The V call is TRBV7-6, the J call TRBJ2-5; 7 bases are shared with TRBD2. With 5 bases clipped from V and 9 bases from J, the junction kept 9 bases outside the gene matches. The CDR3 spans 13 residues. The germline CDR1 and CDR2 sequences are SGHVS and FNYEAQ. The CDR3: CASSTQEAGAQYF. Written as DNA, the CDR3 is TGTGCCAGCAGCACCCAAGAGGCGGGGGCCCAGTACTTC.

This chain links TRBV27 with TRBJ2-7; 8 bases align to TRBD1. V was clipped by 2 bases and J by 1 base; unmatched bases: 1. The CDR3 consists of 14 residues. Germline CDR1 MNHEY, CDR2 SMNVEV (reference sequence). CDR3 sequence: CASSLRTGSYEQYF. For the CDR3, the DNA is TGTGCCAGCAGTTTAAGGACAGGGTCCTACGAGCAGTACTTC.

This clone was detected a few times. This chain links TRBV4-3 with TRBJ2-7, with TRBD1 matching over 9 bases. The CDR3 sequence is 15 residues long. Per the germline V gene, CDR1 is LGHNA and CDR2 is YSLEER. J was trimmed by 2 bases and V by 0 bases; bases with no gene match: 2. Here the CDR3 reads CASSQEGQGAYEQYF. DNA for the CDR3: TGCGCCAGCAGCCAAGAGGGACAGGGTGCCTACGAGCAGTACTTC.

The sample holds one count of this clone. The chain links TRBV7-9 to TRBJ1-2; tentatively, D is TRBD1 (6 bases). V dropped 4 bases and J dropped 8 bases, with 14 bases sitting between them. This CDR3 comprises 13 residues. Germline V gene data show CDR1 as SEHNR and CDR2 as FQNEAQ (reference sequence). CDR3 region: CASSWEQGLGYTF. CDR3 in DNA: TGTGCCAGCAGCTGGGAGCAGGGGTTAGGCTACACCTTC.

The chain employs TRBV4-3 and TRBJ1-4; 9 bases line up with TRBD1. With 4 bases clipped from V and 0 bases from J, the junction kept 12 bases outside the gene matches. The CDR3 is made up of 19 amino acids. CDR1 and CDR2 (germline): LGHNA, YSLEER. The CDR3: CASSRDRADLFATNEKLFF. The CDR3 DNA follows: TGCGCCAGCAGCCGGGACAGGGCCGATCTTTTTGCAACTAATGAAAAACTGTTTTTT.

Comment on this clone: Other nucleotide sequences from this sample produce the same CDR3. This chain uses TRBV6-5 with TRBJ1-1; no clear D gene. The CDR3 totals 13 residues. From germline, CDR1 is MNHEY and CDR2 SVGAGI. The V end lost 3 bases, the J end lost 1 base, and 6 bases lay between the germline ends. CDR3 residues: CASSYTGNTEAFF. DNA for the CDR3: TGTGCCAGCAGTTATACCGGGAACACTGAAGCTTTCTTT.

This clone is a singleton in its sample. The chain recombines TRBV7-6 with TRBJ2-7, with TRBD2 as a possible D gene (6 bases). CDR1 and CDR2 (germline): SGHVS, FNYEAQ. This CDR3 is built from 14 residues. V was shortened by 1 base and J by 5 bases, with 12 bases between the two germline ends. The chain's CDR3 is CASSLVGGRNEQYF. CDR3 in DNA: TGTGCCAGCAGCTTAGTCGGGGGAAGGAACGAGCAGTACTTC.

This clone was seen once. The genes are TRBV10-1 and TRBJ1-5; 10 bases agree with TRBD1. CDR3 length: 13 amino acids. Germline-derived CDR1 and CDR2 are WNHNN and SYGVQD (reference sequence). With 6 bases clipped from V and 8 bases from J, the junction kept 4 bases outside the gene matches. CDR3 protein: CASRWTGGKPQHF. The CDR3 DNA is TGCGCCAGCAGATGGACAGGGGGTAAGCCCCAGCATTTT.

The chain links TRBV12-5 to TRBJ2-3, with D tentatively TRBD2 (6 bases). Per the germline V gene, CDR1 is LGHNT and CDR2 is FRNRAP. V was shortened by 6 bases and J by 5 bases, with 15 bases between the two germline ends. The CDR3 spans 14 residues. Here the CDR3 DNA reads TGTGCTAGTGGCGTCGGGGGAGCAGGAGATACGCAGTATTTT. Encoded protein: CASGVGGAGDTQYF. Together with reference TRBV12-5 and TRBJ2-3, the CDR3 gives the full variable domain: DARVTQTPRHKVTEMGQEVTMRCQPILGHNTVFWYRQTMMQGLELLAYFRNRAPLDDSGMPKDRFSAEMPDATLATLKIQPSEPRDSAVYFCASGVGGAGDTQYFGPGTRLTVL.

The rearrangement links TRBV19 to TRBJ2-3, with D possibly matching TRBD2 (5 bases). Germline CDR1 is LNHDA and CDR2 is SQIVND (reference sequence). The CDR3 consists of 15 residues. V lost 7 bases, J lost 0 bases, and 14 bases lay in between. CDR3 DNA: TGTGCCAGTACCCGGTCGGGAATCAGCACAGATACGCAGTATTTT. Its translation: CASTRSGISTDTQYF. The full variable domain, rest sourced from reference TRBV19 and TRBJ2-3, is DGGITQSPKYLFRKEGQNVTLSCEQNLNHDAMYWYRQDPGQGLRLIYYSQIVNDFQKGDIAEGYSVSREKKESFPLTVTSAQKNPTAFYLCASTRSGISTDTQYFGPGTRLTVL.